This record concerns one T cell receptor beta chain sequence. The entry originates in a study of blood T cell repertoires in COVID-19. The assay was immunoSEQ multiplex PCR, and TCRdb's table has in-frame clones only and misses some. There are approximately 260,000 clones in the sample; 80% to 85% occur only once, and around 3.6% lies in the top ten. The CDR3 loop spans 15 amino acids. Germline V gene lookup returns CDR1 SGHRS and CDR2 YFSETQ. V gave up 4 bases and J gave up 0 bases, with 13 bases separating them. Sequenced: PBMCs or T cells enriched from blood (not recorded which). The gene calls are TRBV5-1 and TRBJ1-1; unclear D gene. This TCR was sampled from a man aged 50-59 years who had recovered from COVID-19. The CDR3 sequence is CASSKALVVNTEAFF. The CDR3, as DNA: TGCGCCAGCAGCAAAGCACTGGTAGTGAACACTGAAGCTTTCTTT.